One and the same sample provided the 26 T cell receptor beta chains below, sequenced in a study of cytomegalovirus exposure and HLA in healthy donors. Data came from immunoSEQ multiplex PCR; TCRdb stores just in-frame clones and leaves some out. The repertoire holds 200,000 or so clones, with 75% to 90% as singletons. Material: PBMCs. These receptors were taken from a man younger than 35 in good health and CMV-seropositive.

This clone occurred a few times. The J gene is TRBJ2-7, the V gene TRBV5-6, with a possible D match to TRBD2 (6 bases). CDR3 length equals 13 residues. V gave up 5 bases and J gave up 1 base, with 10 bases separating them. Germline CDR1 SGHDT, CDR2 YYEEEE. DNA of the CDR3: TGTGCCAGCAGGGCGGCGGGGTCCTACGAGCAGTACTTC. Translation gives CASRAAGSYEQYF.

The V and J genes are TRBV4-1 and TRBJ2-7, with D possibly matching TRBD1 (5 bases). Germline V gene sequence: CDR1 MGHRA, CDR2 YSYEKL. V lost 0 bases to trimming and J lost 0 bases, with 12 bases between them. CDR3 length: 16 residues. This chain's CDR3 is CASSQDPGFNSYEQYF. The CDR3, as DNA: TGCGCCAGCAGCCAAGATCCAGGGTTCAACTCCTACGAGCAGTACTTC.

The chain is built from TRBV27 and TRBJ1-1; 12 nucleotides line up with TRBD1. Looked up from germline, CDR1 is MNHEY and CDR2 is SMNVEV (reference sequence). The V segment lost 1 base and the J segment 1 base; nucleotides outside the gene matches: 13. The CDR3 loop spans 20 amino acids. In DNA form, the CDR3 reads TGTGCCAGCAGTTTATTGGGCCCCCCGGGACAGGGGGCGGAGAACACTGAAGCTTTCTTT. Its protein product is CASSLLGPPGQGAENTEAFF.

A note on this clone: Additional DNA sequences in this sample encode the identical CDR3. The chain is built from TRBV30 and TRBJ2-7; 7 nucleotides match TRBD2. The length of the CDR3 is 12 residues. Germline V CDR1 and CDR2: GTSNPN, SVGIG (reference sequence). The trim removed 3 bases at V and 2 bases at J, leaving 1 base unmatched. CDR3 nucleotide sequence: TGTGCCTGGAGCCGGGGGGCCTACGAGCAGTACTTC. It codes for CAWSRGAYEQYF.

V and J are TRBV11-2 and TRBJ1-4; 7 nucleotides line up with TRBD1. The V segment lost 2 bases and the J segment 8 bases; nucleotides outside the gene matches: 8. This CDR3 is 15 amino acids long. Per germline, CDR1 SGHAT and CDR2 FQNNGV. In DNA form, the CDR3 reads TGTGCCAGCAGCTTAACAGGGGCGACGGGGGAAAAACTGTTTTTT. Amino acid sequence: CASSLTGATGEKLFF.

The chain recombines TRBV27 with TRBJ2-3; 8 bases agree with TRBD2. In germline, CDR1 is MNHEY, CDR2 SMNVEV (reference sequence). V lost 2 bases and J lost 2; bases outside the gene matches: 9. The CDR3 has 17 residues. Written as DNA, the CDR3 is TGTGCCAGCAGTTTAGGGACCGGGACTAGAATCACAGATACGCAGTATTTT. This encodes CASSLGTGTRITDTQYF.

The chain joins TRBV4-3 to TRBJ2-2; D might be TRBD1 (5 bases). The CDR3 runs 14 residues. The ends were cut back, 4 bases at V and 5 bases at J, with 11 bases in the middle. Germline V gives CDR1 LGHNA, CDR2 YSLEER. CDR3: CASSLSRVTGELFF. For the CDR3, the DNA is TGCGCCAGCAGCCTTTCCAGGGTAACCGGGGAGCTGTTTTTT.

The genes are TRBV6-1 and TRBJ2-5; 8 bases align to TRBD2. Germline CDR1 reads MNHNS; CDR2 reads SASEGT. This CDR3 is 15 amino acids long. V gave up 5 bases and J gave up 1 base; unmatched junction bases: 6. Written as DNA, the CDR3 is TGTGCCAGCAGTCAAGGACTAGCAGCCCAAGAGACCCAGTACTTC. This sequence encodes CASSQGLAAQETQYF.

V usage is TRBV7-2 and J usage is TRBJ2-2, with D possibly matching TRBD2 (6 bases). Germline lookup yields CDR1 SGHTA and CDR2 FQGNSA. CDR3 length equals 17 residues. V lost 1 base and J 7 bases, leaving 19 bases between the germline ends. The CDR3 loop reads CASSLGRAGRRGGELFF. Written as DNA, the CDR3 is TGTGCCAGCAGCTTAGGGCGGGCGGGGAGGAGGGGCGGGGAGCTGTTTTTT. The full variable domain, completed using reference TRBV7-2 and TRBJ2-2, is GAGVSQSPSNKVTEKGKDVELRCDPISGHTALYWYRQSLGQGLEFLIYFQGNSAPDKSGLPSDRFSAERTGGSVSTLTIQRTQQEDSAVYLCASSLGRAGRRGGELFFGEGSRLTVL.

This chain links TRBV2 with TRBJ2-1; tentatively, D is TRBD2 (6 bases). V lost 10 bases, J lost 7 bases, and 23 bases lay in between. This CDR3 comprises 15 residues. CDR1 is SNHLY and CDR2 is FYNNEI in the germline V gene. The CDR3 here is CATKKYSGRGNEQFF. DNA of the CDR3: TGTGCCACCAAGAAGTACAGCGGGCGAGGGAATGAGCAGTTCTTC.

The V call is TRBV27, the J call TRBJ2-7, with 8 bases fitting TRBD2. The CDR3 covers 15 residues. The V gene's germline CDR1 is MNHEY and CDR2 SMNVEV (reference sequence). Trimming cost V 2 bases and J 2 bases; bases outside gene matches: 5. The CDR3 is CASSLHAGGTYEQYF. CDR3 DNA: TGTGCCAGCAGTTTACACGCGGGAGGTACCTACGAGCAGTACTTC.

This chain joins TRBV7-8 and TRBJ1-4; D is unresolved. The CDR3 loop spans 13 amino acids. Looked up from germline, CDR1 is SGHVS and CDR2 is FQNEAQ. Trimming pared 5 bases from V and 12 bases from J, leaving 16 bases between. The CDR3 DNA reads TGTGCCAGCAGCCCGCAGGAGGGTGAGGAACTGTTTTTT. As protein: CASSPQEGEELFF.

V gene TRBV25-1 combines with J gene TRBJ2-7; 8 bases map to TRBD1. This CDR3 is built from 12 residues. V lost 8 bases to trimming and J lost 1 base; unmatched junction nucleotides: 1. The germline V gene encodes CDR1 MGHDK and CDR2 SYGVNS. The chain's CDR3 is CASRQGSYEQYF. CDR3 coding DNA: TGTGCCAGCCGACAGGGGTCCTACGAGCAGTACTTC.

The CDR3 DNA sequence: TGTGCCAGCAGCTCTGGACTAGCGGTAGATACGCAGTATTTT. This codes for CASSSGLAVDTQYF. The rearrangement uses TRBV7-3 and TRBJ2-3; 10 bases fit TRBD2. CDR1 SGHTA and CDR2 FQGTGA come from the germline V gene. The V and J ends lost 4 bases and 5 bases, in that order; junction bases with no gene match: 3. This CDR3 spans 14 amino acids.

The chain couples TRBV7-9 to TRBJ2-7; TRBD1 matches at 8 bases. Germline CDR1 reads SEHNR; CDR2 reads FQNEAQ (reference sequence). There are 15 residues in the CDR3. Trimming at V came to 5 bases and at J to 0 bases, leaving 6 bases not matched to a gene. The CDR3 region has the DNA TGTGCCAGCAGCACAGGGGGTAAGAGCTCCTACGAGCAGTACTTC. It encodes CASSTGGKSSYEQYF.

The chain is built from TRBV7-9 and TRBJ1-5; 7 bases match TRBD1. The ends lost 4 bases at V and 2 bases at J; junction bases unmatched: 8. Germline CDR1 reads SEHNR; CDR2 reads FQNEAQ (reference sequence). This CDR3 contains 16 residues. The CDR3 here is CASSYGTVQGNQPQHF. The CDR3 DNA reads TGTGCCAGCAGCTACGGGACAGTACAGGGCAATCAGCCCCAGCATTTT.

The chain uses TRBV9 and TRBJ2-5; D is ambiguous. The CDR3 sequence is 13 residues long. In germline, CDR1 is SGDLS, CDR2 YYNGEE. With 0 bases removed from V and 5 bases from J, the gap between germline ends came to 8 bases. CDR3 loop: CASSVGVFETQYF. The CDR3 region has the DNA TGTGCCAGCAGCGTAGGAGTCTTCGAGACCCAGTACTTC. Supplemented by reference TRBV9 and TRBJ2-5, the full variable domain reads DSGVTQTPKHLITATGQRVTLRCSPRSGDLSVYWYQQSLDQGLQFLIQYYNGEERAKGNILERFSAQQFPDLHSELNLSSLELGDSALYFCASSVGVFETQYFGPGTRLLVL.

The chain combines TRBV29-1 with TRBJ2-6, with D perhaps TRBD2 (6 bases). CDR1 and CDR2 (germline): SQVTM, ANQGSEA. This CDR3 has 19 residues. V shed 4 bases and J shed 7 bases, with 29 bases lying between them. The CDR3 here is CSVGEAKKNKAVGANVLTF. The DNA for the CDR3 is TGCAGCGTTGGGGAGGCTAAAAAGAACAAGGCGGTAGGTGCCAACGTCCTGACTTTC.

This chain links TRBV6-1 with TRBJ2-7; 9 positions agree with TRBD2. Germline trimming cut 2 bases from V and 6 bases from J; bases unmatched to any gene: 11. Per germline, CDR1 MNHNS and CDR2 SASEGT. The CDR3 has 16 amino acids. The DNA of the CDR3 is TGTGCCAGCAGTGAAATAGGTTCCGGGACTAGCAGCGAGCAGTACTTC. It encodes CASSEIGSGTSSEQYF.

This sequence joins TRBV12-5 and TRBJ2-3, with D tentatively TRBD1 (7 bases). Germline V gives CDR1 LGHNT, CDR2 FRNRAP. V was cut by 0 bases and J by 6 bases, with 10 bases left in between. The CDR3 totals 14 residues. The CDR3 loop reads CASGLVPGGDTQYF. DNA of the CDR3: TGTGCTAGTGGTTTGGTACCAGGGGGGGATACGCAGTATTTT.

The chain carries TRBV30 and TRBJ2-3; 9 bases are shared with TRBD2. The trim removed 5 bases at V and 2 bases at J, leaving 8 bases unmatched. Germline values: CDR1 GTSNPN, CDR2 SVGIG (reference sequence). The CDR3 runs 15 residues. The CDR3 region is CAWDAGLALTDTQYF. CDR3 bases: TGTGCCTGGGATGCGGGACTAGCCCTCACAGATACGCAGTATTTT.

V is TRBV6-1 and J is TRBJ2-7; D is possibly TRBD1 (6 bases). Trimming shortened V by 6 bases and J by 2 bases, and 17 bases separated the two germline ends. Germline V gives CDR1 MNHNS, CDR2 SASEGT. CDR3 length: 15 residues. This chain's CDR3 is CASRTAWDTTYEQYF. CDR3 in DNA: TGTGCCAGCAGAACGGCCTGGGACACCACCTACGAGCAGTACTTC.

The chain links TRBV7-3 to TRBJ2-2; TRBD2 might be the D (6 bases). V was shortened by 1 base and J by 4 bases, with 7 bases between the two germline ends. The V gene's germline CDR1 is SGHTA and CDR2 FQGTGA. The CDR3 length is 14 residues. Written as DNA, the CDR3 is TGTGCCAGCAGCTTAAATAGCGGCACCGGGGAGCTGTTTTTT. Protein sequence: CASSLNSGTGELFF.

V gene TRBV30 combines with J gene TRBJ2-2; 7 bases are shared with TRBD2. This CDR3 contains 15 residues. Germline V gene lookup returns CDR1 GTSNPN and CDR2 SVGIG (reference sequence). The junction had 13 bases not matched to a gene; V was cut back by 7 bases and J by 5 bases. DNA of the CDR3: TGTGCCTTCCAAGCGGGGCTAGCAGGGACCGGGGAGCTGTTTTTT. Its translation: CAFQAGLAGTGELFF.

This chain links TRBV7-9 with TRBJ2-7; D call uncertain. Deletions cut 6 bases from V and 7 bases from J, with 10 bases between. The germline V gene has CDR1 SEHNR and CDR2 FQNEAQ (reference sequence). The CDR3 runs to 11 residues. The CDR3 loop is CASRSAREQYF. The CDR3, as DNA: TGTGCCAGCAGATCGGCGAGGGAGCAGTACTTC.

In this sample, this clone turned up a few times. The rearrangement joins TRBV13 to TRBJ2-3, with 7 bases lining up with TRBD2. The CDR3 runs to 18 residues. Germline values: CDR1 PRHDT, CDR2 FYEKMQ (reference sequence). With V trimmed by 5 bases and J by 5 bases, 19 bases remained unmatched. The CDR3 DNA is TGTGCCAGCAGCCCCCCGAGTTGGGGGGGAGGGGAGGAAGATACGCAGTATTTT. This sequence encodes CASSPPSWGGGEEDTQYF.